Following are 17 T cell receptor beta chains from one sample sequenced in a study of T cell responses to AZD1222 COVID-19 vaccine. Data came from immunoSEQ multiplex PCR; TCRdb stores just in-frame clones and leaves some out. The sample records under 75,000 clones, 85% being singletons. Sequencing used peripheral blood, obtained on day 0 of AZD1222 vaccination. These receptors were collected from an adult in good health.

The chain has TRBV21-1 and TRBJ2-7; the table's D gene call, TRBD2, was not cross checked with the DNA. TRBV21-1 is a pseudogene locus. The CDR3 runs 14 residues. CDR3 loop: CASNPFAGGYEQYF. CDR3 nucleotides: TGTGCCAGCAACCCGTTCGCTGGGGGGTACGAGCAGTACTTC.

The rearrangement uses TRBV7-2 and TRBJ2-3; TRBD2 agrees at 8 bases. This CDR3 region has 15 residues. With 8 bases clipped from V and 0 bases from J, the junction kept 7 bases outside the gene matches. Germline V gives CDR1 SGHTA, CDR2 FQGNSA. CDR3 DNA: TGTGCCAGCCGGGAGGGGTTTTCTAGCACAGATACGCAGTATTTT. Amino acid sequence: CASREGFSSTDTQYF.

This clone is categorized as large. The CDR3, as DNA: TGTGCCACCGAGGGGGGGGCGGAGAACACAGATACGCAGTATTTT. Translation: CATEGGAENTDTQYF. This sequence joins TRBV15 and TRBJ2-3; the D gene is possibly TRBD2 (7 bases). This CDR3 comprises 15 residues. V was trimmed by 8 bases and J by 2 bases, leaving 17 bases between them. Germline V CDR1 and CDR2: LNHNV, YYDKDF (reference sequence).

The chain joins TRBV5-1 to TRBJ1-4; possible D gene TRBD1, 5 bases. With 0 bases removed from V and 4 bases from J, the gap between germline ends came to 10 bases. Germline CDR1 reads SGHRS; CDR2 reads YFSETQ. The CDR3 contains 15 residues. CDR3 sequence: CASSLEVGGNEKLFF. CDR3 DNA sequence: TGCGCCAGCAGCTTGGAAGTGGGGGGTAATGAAAAACTGTTTTTT.

The V gene is TRBV19, the J gene TRBJ1-2; maybe TRBD1 (6 bases). Trimming took off 3 bases at V and 8 bases at J, with 13 bases between the two ends. The CDR3 length is 13 residues. The germline gives CDR1 LNHDA, CDR2 SQIVND (reference sequence). The CDR3 sequence is CASSMGHAYGYTF. CDR3 sequence (DNA): TGTGCCAGTAGTATGGGACATGCATACGGCTACACCTTC.

This chain connects TRBV10-3 to TRBJ2-5; D is ambiguous. Germline CDR1 reads ENHRY; CDR2 reads SYGVKD. This CDR3 spans 13 amino acids. The V end lost 6 bases, the J end lost 3 bases, and 11 bases lay between the germline ends. CDR3 sequence: CAIRISSEETQYF. The DNA for the CDR3 is TGTGCCATCAGAATTAGCTCGGAAGAGACCCAGTACTTC.

This chain's CDR3 is CAWTLGTNYGYTF. DNA of the CDR3: TGTGCCTGGACTCTGGGCACAAACTATGGCTACACCTTC. The chain links TRBV5-4 to TRBJ1-2, with no clear D. This CDR3 contains 13 residues. Germline CDR1 is SGHNT and CDR2 is YYREEE (reference sequence). V gave up 10 bases and J gave up 2 bases, with 15 bases separating them.

This chain connects TRBV6-5 to TRBJ2-7; possibly TRBD2 for D (6 bases). CDR1 and CDR2 from the germline V gene are MNHEY and SVGAGI. Trimming stripped 5 bases from V and 9 bases from J, with 23 bases between. This CDR3 region has 15 residues. The CDR3 DNA sequence: TGTGCCAGCAGTAACCTGGGGGGTGACCTACGAGGGCAGTACTTC. It encodes CASSNLGGDLRGQYF.

The V gene is TRBV11-1, the J gene TRBJ2-5; the D gene is possibly TRBD1 (5 bases). CDR3 length: 11 residues. CDR1 and CDR2 from the germline V gene are SGHAT and FQDESV (reference sequence). V dropped 5 bases and J dropped 9 bases, with 10 bases sitting between them. CDR3 sequence: CASSQGGAQYF. The CDR3 nucleotides read TGTGCCAGCAGCCAGGGTGGGGCCCAGTACTTC.

The chain combines TRBV5-8 with TRBJ2-7; D is ambiguous. This CDR3 is 14 amino acids long. CDR1 and CDR2 from the germline V gene are SGHTS and YDEGEE. Trimming took 0 bases from V and 2 from J, leaving 9 bases between them. The DNA of the CDR3 is TGTGCCAGCAGCTTGGTATGGACCCCCTACGAGCAGTACTTC. Protein sequence: CASSLVWTPYEQYF. Based on the CDR3 plus reference TRBV5-8 and TRBJ2-7, the full variable domain is EAGVTQSPTHLIKTRGQQATLRCSPISGHTSVYWYQQALGLGLQFLLWYDEGEERNRGNFPPRFSGRQFPNYSSELNVNALELEDSALYLCASSLVWTPYEQYFGPGTRLTVT.

The rearrangement uses TRBV13 and TRBJ1-2; D remains unclear. Trimming removed 5 bases from V and 2 bases from J, with 6 bases in between. In germline, CDR1 is PRHDT, CDR2 FYEKMQ (reference sequence). The CDR3 length is 12 residues. CDR3 amino acids: CASSQGNYGYTF. The CDR3 DNA sequence: TGTGCCAGCAGCCAAGGGAACTATGGCTACACCTTC.

On this clone: Other nucleotide sequences in the sample specify the same CDR3. The rearrangement links TRBV7-9 to TRBJ2-1; 10 positions agree with TRBD2. This CDR3 contains 15 residues. Trimming cost V 1 base and J 4 bases; bases outside gene matches: 1. Germline-derived CDR1 and CDR2 are SEHNR and FQNEAQ (reference sequence). The CDR3 sequence: CASSLEAGGYNEQFF. CDR3 coding DNA: TGTGCCAGCAGCTTAGAAGCGGGGGGGTACAATGAGCAGTTCTTC.

V is TRBV30 and J is TRBJ2-2; D remains ambiguous. The CDR3 is 12 residues long. With 3 bases removed from V and 2 bases from J, the gap between germline ends came to 4 bases. The germline V gene has CDR1 GTSNPN and CDR2 SVGIG (reference sequence). The DNA of the CDR3 is TGTGCCTGGAGCCGCAACACCGGGGAGCTGTTTTTT. Translated, it gives CAWSRNTGELFF.

This clone appeared a few times. The rearrangement joins TRBV5-6 to TRBJ1-2; D is possibly TRBD1 (5 bases). The germline CDR1 and CDR2 sequences are SGHDT and YYEEEE. Trimming left V 4 bases short and J 7 bases short, with 11 bases between. The CDR3 is 12 residues long. CDR3: CASSGRAFGYTF. The CDR3 DNA follows: TGTGCCAGCAGCGGCAGGGCTTTTGGCTACACCTTC. Using reference TRBV5-6 and TRBJ1-2 for the parts outside the CDR3, the full variable domain is DAGVTQSPTHLIKTRGQQVTLRCSPKSGHDTVSWYQQALGQGPQFIFQYYEEEERQRGNFPDRFSGHQFPNYSSELNVNALLLGDSALYLCASSGRAFGYTFGSGTRLTVV.

The chain is built from TRBV27 and TRBJ2-2; D uncertain. V was pared by 9 bases and J by 6 bases, with 11 bases between. CDR3 length: 12 residues. Germline CDR1 MNHEY, CDR2 SMNVEV (reference sequence). CDR3 DNA: TGTGCCAGTCGTACTACTGCCGGGGAGCTGTTTTTT. Encoded protein: CASRTTAGELFF.

The chain carries TRBV5-1 and TRBJ1-2; D is unresolved. With 1 base removed from V and 8 bases from J, the gap between germline ends came to 12 bases. CDR1 SGHRS and CDR2 YFSETQ come from the germline V gene. The CDR3 has 13 amino acids. The CDR3 sequence is CASSLYGEEGYTF. The CDR3 nucleotides are TGCGCCAGCAGCTTGTATGGGGAGGAGGGCTACACCTTC.

The CDR3, as DNA: TGTGCCAGCAGCTTAGGAGGGGTCGGCGGGAGCTCCTACGAGCAGTACTTC. Protein product: CASSLGGVGGSSYEQYF. The genes are TRBV7-9 and TRBJ2-7, with 7 nucleotides matching TRBD2. Germline lookup yields CDR1 SEHNR and CDR2 FQNEAQ (reference sequence). V lost 1 base and J lost 0; bases outside the gene matches: 9. The CDR3 spans 17 residues.